Below, 18 T cell receptor beta chains from the same sample are listed, as sequenced in a study of T cells in Graves' hyperthyroidism and ophthalmopathy. Amplification targeted TCR beta CDR3 regions from RNA transcripts. Using the HTBI primer set, a first-round RT-PCR was run on the TCR CDR3. TCRdb independently ran MiXCR on the multiplex PCR reads; one entry per CDR3 protein. The sample yields approximately 100,000 distinct CDR3 sequences, around 42% seen once. The sequenced sample consisted of peripheral blood or thyroid tissue (not recorded which). Source of these receptors: a woman under 40 with Graves' hyperthyroidism.

This clonotype was seen many times. The V and J genes are TRBV19 and TRBJ2-5; D not certain. The ends were cut back, 2 bases at V and 6 bases at J, with 10 bases in the middle. CDR1 is LNHDA and CDR2 is SQIVND in the germline V gene (reference sequence). This CDR3 region has 13 residues. The CDR3 loop is CASSISGQKTQYF. The CDR3 DNA is TGTGCCAGTAGTATATCGGGTCAAAAGACCCAGTACTTC.

V usage is TRBV28 and J usage is TRBJ2-7; the match to TRBD1 covers 8 bases. The germline V gene encodes CDR1 MDHEN and CDR2 SYDVKM. The CDR3 is 13 residues long. Unmatched junction bases numbered 7, after V lost 6 bases and J lost 6 bases. The CDR3 nucleotides read TGTGCCAGCAGGATGGGACAGGAAGGCGAGCAGTACTTC. It codes for CASRMGQEGEQYF.

The rearrangement joins TRBV6-1 to TRBJ2-3; 7 nucleotides line up with TRBD2. V was clipped by 6 bases and J by 4 bases; unmatched bases: 25. Germline V gene lookup returns CDR1 MNHNS and CDR2 SASEGT. The CDR3 runs to 20 residues. Here the CDR3 reads CASRSTSARIAREIPDTQYF. As DNA, the CDR3 is TGTGCCAGCAGAAGTACCTCCGCACGTATCGCGCGGGAGATCCCAGATACGCAGTATTTT.

The CDR3 nucleotides read TGTGCCAGCAGTTACTCGGGACAGGGGATCGGGCACGAGCAGTACTTC. Its protein is CASSYSGQGIGHEQYF. The rearrangement links TRBV6-6 to TRBJ2-7; 10 bases line up with TRBD1. The CDR3 consists of 16 residues. V lost 0 bases to trimming and J lost 5 bases; unmatched junction nucleotides: 7. Per germline, CDR1 MNHNY and CDR2 SVGAGI (reference sequence).

A word on this clonotype: A junction end diverges from the germline sequence, so it may reflect a read error. The V and J genes are TRBV5-1 and TRBJ1-1, with D perhaps matching TRBD1 (6 bases). Germline CDR1 and CDR2: SGHRS and YFSETQ. The CDR3 is 14 amino acids. The CDR3 nucleotides read TGCGCCAGCAGCTTGGAGGTAGGGGGGACTGGAGCTTTCTTC. Its protein is CASSLEVGGTGAFF.

DNA of the CDR3: TGTGCCAGCAGTCCACCGGGTTCGGGCAATCAGCCCCAGCATTTT. Amino acids: CASSPPGSGNQPQHF. The chain is built from TRBV28 and TRBJ1-5, with unresolved D. Trimming removed 5 bases from V and 2 bases from J, with 13 bases in between. Germline lookup yields CDR1 MDHEN and CDR2 SYDVKM. CDR3 size: 15 residues.

The V and J genes are TRBV7-9 and TRBJ1-3, with D hard to call. This CDR3 is 16 amino acids long. Germline CDR1 SEHNR, CDR2 FQNEAQ (reference sequence). V lost 4 bases, J lost 0 bases, and 13 bases lay in between. CDR3 sequence reads: CASSSPAASSGNTIYF. The DNA for the CDR3 is TGTGCCAGCAGCTCCCCGGCAGCCTCCTCTGGAAACACCATATATTTT. Complete variable domain (other parts from reference TRBV7-9 and TRBJ1-3): DTGVSQNPRHKITKRGQNVTFRCDPISEHNRLYWYRQTLGQGPEFLTYFQNEAQLEKSRLLSDRFSAERPKGSFSTLEIQRTEQGDSAMYLCASSSPAASSGNTIYFGEGSWLTVV.

In its sample, this clonotype was seen many times. This chain joins TRBV19 and TRBJ1-5; TRBD1 is a possible D gene (6 bases). Per the germline V gene, CDR1 is LNHDA and CDR2 is SQIVND (reference sequence). CDR3 size: 14 residues. V lost 6 bases, J lost 5 bases, and 14 bases lay in between. The CDR3 region has the DNA TGTGCCAGTAGATTACAGGGCTGGTATCAGCCCCAGCATTTT. Translating it yields CASRLQGWYQPQHF.

About this clonotype: This may stem from a read error, because a much larger clone lies one nucleotide away. This CDR3 fails to terminate in the conserved phenylalanine or tryptophan, so it likely reflects a read error. The chain combines TRBV12-3 or TRBV12-4 with TRBJ2-7; D is unclear. The CDR3 is made up of 17 amino acids. Deletions cut 4 bases from V and 4 bases from J, with 23 bases between. CDR3: CASSSDGLSSLFYEQYL. CDR3 coding DNA: TGTGCCAGCAGTTCGGACGGTCTTTCATCCCTATTTTACGAGCAGTACCTC.

Points on this clonotype: A much larger clone differs from this one at a single base, so this may be a read error. The chain carries TRBV7-9 and TRBJ2-7; maybe TRBD1 (5 bases). Per the germline V gene, CDR1 is SEHNR and CDR2 is FQNEAQ (reference sequence). The CDR3 runs to 14 residues. This CDR3 is CASSLGGRADEQCF. CDR3 DNA sequence: TGTGCCAGCAGCTTAGGTGGCAGGGCGGACGAGCAGTGCTTC. The complete variable domain, with remaining parts taken from reference TRBV7-9 and TRBJ2-7, reads DTGVSQNPRHKITKRGQNVTFRCDPISEHNRLYWYRQTLGQGPEFLTYFQNEAQLEKSRLLSDRFSAERPKGSFSTLEIQRTEQGDSAMYLCASSLGGRADEQCFGPGTRLTVT.

This clonotype was seen a handful of times. This likely comes from a read error, as the CDR3 has no conserved phenylalanine or tryptophan at its end. The limits of the CDR3 on the DNA are not certain, so only TCRdb's listed CDR3 is given. CDR3 region: CASTESVSY. The chain uses TRBV28 and TRBJ1-4. The CDR3 comprises 9 residues, both ends counted. Germline V CDR1 and CDR2: MDHEN, SYDVKM.

Points on this clonotype: At one of its ends the junction is not consistent with the germline gene, which may arise from a read error. The V gene is TRBV7-9, the J gene TRBJ2-2, with D possibly being TRBD1 or TRBD2 (8 bases each). The CDR3 totals 14 residues. Per the germline V gene, CDR1 is SEHNR and CDR2 is FQNEAQ (reference sequence). CDR3 region: CASSNRTSTGGLFF. CDR3 sequence (DNA): TGTGCCAGCAGCAACCGGACTAGCACAGGGGGGCTGTTTTTT.

This clonotype was seen repeatedly, ten times or more. The rearrangement uses TRBV5-6 and TRBJ1-4; D might be TRBD1 (6 bases). CDR3 length equals 14 residues. V lost 2 bases and J 7 bases, leaving 12 bases between the germline ends. CDR1 and CDR2 from the germline V gene are SGHDT and YYEEEE. Here the CDR3 DNA reads TGTGCCAGCAGCTTTGGACAGCTCGGTGAAAAACTGTTTTTT. As protein: CASSFGQLGEKLFF.

This clonotype has a count of ten or more. The V call is TRBV11-2, the J call TRBJ2-7; TRBD1 agrees at 9 bases. V lost 3 bases to trimming and J lost 4 bases; unmatched junction nucleotides: 10. There are 16 residues in the CDR3. The germline V gene has CDR1 SGHAT and CDR2 FQNNGV. The CDR3 loop is CASSLETGTGLYEQYF. The CDR3, as DNA: TGTGCCAGCAGCTTGGAAACCGGGACAGGGCTTTACGAGCAGTACTTC.

This chain links TRBV20-1 with TRBJ2-7; D possibly corresponds to TRBD2 (6 bases). CDR1 is DFQATT, CDR2 SNEGSKA, per germline (reference sequence). The V and J ends lost 7 bases and 0 bases respectively, with 10 bases between them. This CDR3 is 12 amino acids long. Here the CDR3 reads CSVGTVSYEQYF. CDR3 in DNA: TGCAGTGTAGGGACTGTCTCCTACGAGCAGTACTTC.

This clonotype was recorded at least ten times. The chain carries TRBV27 and TRBJ2-5; 11 positions match TRBD2. The CDR3 contains 16 residues. V was clipped by 5 bases and J by 3 bases; unmatched bases: 8. Germline CDR1 reads MNHEY; CDR2 reads SMNVEV (reference sequence). CDR3 coding DNA: TGTGCCAGCAGTCTGACTAGCGGGATAACGGAAGAGACCCAGTACTTC. The encoded protein is CASSLTSGITEETQYF.

The sample holds a few counts of this clonotype. The chain uses TRBV25-1 and TRBJ1-5; D is unclear. V dropped 10 bases and J dropped 2 bases, with 9 bases sitting between them. The CDR3 is made up of 12 amino acids. Germline-derived CDR1 and CDR2 are MGHDK and SYGVNS. The CDR3 reads CANDFGNQPQHF. As DNA, the CDR3 is TGTGCCAACGACTTTGGCAATCAGCCCCAGCATTTT.

This clonotype was seen repeatedly, ten times or more. This chain connects TRBV5-1 to TRBJ1-1, with 12 bases matching TRBD1. The CDR3 is made up of 16 amino acids. V shed 7 bases and J 3 bases; nucleotides not matched to a gene: 10. Germline loops: CDR1 SGHRS, CDR2 YFSETQ. The CDR3 nucleotides are TGCGCCAGCGAACCCGGGACAGGGGGCATTTACACTGAAGCTTTCTTT. Translation gives CASEPGTGGIYTEAFF.